The 9 T cell receptor beta chains reported below all come from one sample, sequenced in a study of OX40 agonist ivuxolimab in advanced cancers. Sequencing used immunoSEQ multiplex PCR; TCRdb keeps in-frame clones, though not all of them. The sample contains 50,000 or so clones, approximately 83% of which appear only once. Sequenced here: CD4+ or CD8+ T cells sorted from blood, sampled in a trial of the OX40 agonist ivuxolimab. The source of these receptors is an adult with an advanced solid tumor such as melanoma, head and neck, liver or kidney cancer.

This rearrangement joins TRBV28 to TRBJ1-5; D is unclear. V lost 3 bases and J 5 bases, leaving 8 bases between the germline ends. CDR3 length: 13 amino acids. CDR1 is MDHEN, CDR2 SYDVKM, per germline. The CDR3 spells CASSLSGDQPQHF. In nucleotides, the CDR3 is TGTGCCAGCAGTTTGAGTGGAGATCAGCCCCAGCATTTT.

V is TRBV15 and J is TRBJ2-1; D is unclear. In germline, CDR1 is LNHNV, CDR2 YYDKDF (reference sequence). Trimming took off 1 base at V and 8 bases at J, with 12 bases between the two ends. CDR3 size: 14 residues. CDR3 loop: CATSRVSWVDEQFF. CDR3 in DNA: TGTGCCACCAGCAGAGTATCGTGGGTGGATGAGCAGTTCTTC.

The chain recombines TRBV19 with TRBJ2-2, with D possibly being TRBD2 (7 bases). Trimming shortened V by 8 bases and J by 7 bases, and 20 bases separated the two germline ends. This CDR3 contains 15 residues. Germline loops: CDR1 LNHDA, CDR2 SQIVND (reference sequence). CDR3 loop: CASGLSGGAIGELFF. The CDR3 region has the DNA TGTGCCAGTGGGCTGAGTGGGGGGGCCATCGGGGAGCTGTTTTTT.

This chain joins TRBV2 and TRBJ1-2; D gene ambiguous. V was clipped by 3 bases and J by 3 bases, with 20 bases between them. CDR1 and CDR2 (germline): SNHLY, FYNNEI. This CDR3 has 17 amino acids. CDR3 sequence reads: CASSESGQTSFYYGYTF. In DNA, the CDR3 is TGTGCCAGCAGTGAGTCCGGGCAGACGAGCTTCTACTATGGCTACACCTTC.

The V gene is TRBV21-1, the J gene TRBJ2-7; the table names TRBD1, a call not compared with the DNA. TRBV21-1 is designated a pseudogene. CDR3 size: 15 residues. CDR3 sequence: CASSKVQGAPYEQYF. The CDR3 coding sequence is TGTGCCAGCAGCAAAGTACAGGGGGCCCCCTACGAGCAGTACTTC.

The CDR3 reads CASSLAGNQPQHF. In DNA, the CDR3 is TGTGCCAGCAGTTTGGCCGGGAATCAGCCCCAGCATTTT. The V and J genes are TRBV27 and TRBJ1-5; no definite D call. The V end was cut by 3 bases, the J end by 4 bases, with 7 bases between. The CDR3 runs to 13 residues. Germline CDR1 and CDR2: MNHEY and SMNVEV (reference sequence).

The chain has TRBV10-3 and TRBJ2-7; D tentatively reads TRBD1 or TRBD2 (6 bases each). The length of the CDR3 is 16 residues. V gave up 9 bases and J gave up 2 bases, with 23 bases separating them. From germline, CDR1 is ENHRY and CDR2 SYGVKD. CDR3 in DNA: TGTGCCATTGGGTCCTTGACTAGTGGGGGGCCCTACGAGCAGTACTTC. Translating it yields CAIGSLTSGGPYEQYF.

The chain has TRBV5-6 and TRBJ1-3; D remains unclear. Germline CDR1 reads SGHDT; CDR2 reads YYEEEE. Trimming stripped 0 bases from V and 1 base from J, with 2 bases between. This CDR3 comprises 13 residues. CDR3 sequence reads: CASSLVSGNTIYF. The CDR3 nucleotides are TGTGCCAGCAGCTTGGTTTCTGGAAACACCATATATTTT. The whole variable domain, filled in from reference TRBV5-6 and TRBJ1-3, reads DAGVTQSPTHLIKTRGQQVTLRCSPKSGHDTVSWYQQALGQGPQFIFQYYEEEERQRGNFPDRFSGHQFPNYSSELNVNALLLGDSALYLCASSLVSGNTIYFGEGSWLTVV.

This clone has more than one count but fewer than ten. This sequence joins TRBV15 and TRBJ2-7, with D hard to call. CDR3 length: 13 amino acids. The V gene lost 1 base and the J gene lost 0 bases, with 4 bases spanning the gap. Looked up from germline, CDR1 is LNHNV and CDR2 is YYDKDF (reference sequence). The CDR3 bases are TGTGCCACCAGCAGAGCGCTCTCCTACGAGCAGTACTTC. This sequence encodes CATSRALSYEQYF.